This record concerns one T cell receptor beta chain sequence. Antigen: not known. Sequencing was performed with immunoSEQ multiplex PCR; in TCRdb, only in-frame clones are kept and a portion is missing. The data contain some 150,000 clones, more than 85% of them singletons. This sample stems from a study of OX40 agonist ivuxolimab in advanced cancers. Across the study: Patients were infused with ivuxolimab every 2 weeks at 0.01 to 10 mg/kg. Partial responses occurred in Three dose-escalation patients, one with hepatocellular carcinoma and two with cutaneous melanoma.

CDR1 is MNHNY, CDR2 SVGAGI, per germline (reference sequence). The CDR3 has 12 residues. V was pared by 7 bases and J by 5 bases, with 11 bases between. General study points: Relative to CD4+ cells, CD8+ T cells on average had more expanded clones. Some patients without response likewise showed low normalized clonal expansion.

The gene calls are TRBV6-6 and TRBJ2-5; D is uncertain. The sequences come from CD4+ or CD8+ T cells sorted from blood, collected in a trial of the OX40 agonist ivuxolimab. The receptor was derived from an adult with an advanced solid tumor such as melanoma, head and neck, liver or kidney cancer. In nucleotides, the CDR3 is TGTGCCAGCACGGGTGAAGGTGAGACCCAGTACTTC. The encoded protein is CASTGEGETQYF.